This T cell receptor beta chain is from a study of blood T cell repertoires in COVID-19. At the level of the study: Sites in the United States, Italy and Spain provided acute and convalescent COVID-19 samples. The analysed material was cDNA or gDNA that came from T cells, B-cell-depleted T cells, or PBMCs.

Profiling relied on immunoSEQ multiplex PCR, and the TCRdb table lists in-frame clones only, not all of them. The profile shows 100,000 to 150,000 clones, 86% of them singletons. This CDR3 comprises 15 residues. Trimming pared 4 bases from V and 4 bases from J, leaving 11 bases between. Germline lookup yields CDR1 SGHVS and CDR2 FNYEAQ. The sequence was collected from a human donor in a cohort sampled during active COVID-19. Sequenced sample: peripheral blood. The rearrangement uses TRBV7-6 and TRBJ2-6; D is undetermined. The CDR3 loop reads CASSSGPFGANVLTF. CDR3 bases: TGTGCCAGCAGCTCAGGCCCCTTCGGGGCCAACGTCCTGACTTTC.